One and the same sample provided the 2 T cell receptor beta chains below, sequenced in a study of T cell responses to AZD1222 COVID-19 vaccine. Some clones are missing from TCRdb's copy, which holds only in-frame ones; the method was immunoSEQ multiplex PCR. The data hold around 83,000 clones, with about nine tenths observed a single time. The sequencing used peripheral blood, collected 28 days after the second AZD1222 dose. Every receptor here comes from an adult who received the AZD1222 COVID-19 vaccine.

The rearrangement uses TRBV10-3 and TRBJ2-6; TRBD1 agrees at 10 bases. The CDR3 has 17 amino acids. The V and J ends lost 6 bases and 4 bases, in that order; junction bases with no gene match: 9. Germline CDR1 is ENHRY and CDR2 is SYGVKD. In nucleotides, the CDR3 is TGTGCCATCAGCGGCCCGGGACAGGGGTCCGGGGCCAACGTCCTGACTTTC. This encodes CAISGPGQGSGANVLTF.

V usage is TRBV10-3 and J usage is TRBJ1-3; the D is unclear. The CDR3 is made up of 12 amino acids. Germline CDR1 reads ENHRY; CDR2 reads SYGVKD. V lost 7 bases and J lost 4, with 8 bases in between. The CDR3, as DNA: TGTGCCATCAAATCGGAGGGAAACACCATATATTTT. Encoded protein: CAIKSEGNTIYF.